This TCR beta chain was sequenced in a study of T cells after yellow fever vaccination. Study summary: SMART-Seq v4 Ultra Low Input prepared the low-cell-number fractions. Overall study findings and caveats: Among primary-vaccination clones, most reappeared after the booster, at roughly 95% for CD4 and more than 85% for CD8. Faster peaking, at day 5 versus 15, marked a secondary response that was weaker.

The CDR3 sequence is 14 residues long. The V end lost 3 bases, the J end lost 6 bases, and 9 bases lay between the germline ends. The germline gives CDR1 MNHNS, CDR2 SASEGT. A process of 5'RACE template switching, which added a universal primer site and UMIs, was used to make TCR cDNA. One entry per CDR3 protein, called by TCRdb with MiXCR from the 5' RACE reads. The table lists hundreds of thousands of distinct CDR3 sequences, more than 8.5% of them singletons. Details on this clonotype: Its antigen is still unknown.

Sequencing was performed on PBMCs, taken on the day of the first yellow fever vaccination. The chain links TRBV6-1 to TRBJ1-6, with D unclear. The receptor's source is a man between 18 and 35 years old who received the YFV17D yellow fever vaccine. The CDR3 loop is CASSEFGTNSPLHF. CDR3 nucleotide sequence: TGTGCCAGCAGTGAGTTCGGAACTAATTCACCCCTCCACTTT.